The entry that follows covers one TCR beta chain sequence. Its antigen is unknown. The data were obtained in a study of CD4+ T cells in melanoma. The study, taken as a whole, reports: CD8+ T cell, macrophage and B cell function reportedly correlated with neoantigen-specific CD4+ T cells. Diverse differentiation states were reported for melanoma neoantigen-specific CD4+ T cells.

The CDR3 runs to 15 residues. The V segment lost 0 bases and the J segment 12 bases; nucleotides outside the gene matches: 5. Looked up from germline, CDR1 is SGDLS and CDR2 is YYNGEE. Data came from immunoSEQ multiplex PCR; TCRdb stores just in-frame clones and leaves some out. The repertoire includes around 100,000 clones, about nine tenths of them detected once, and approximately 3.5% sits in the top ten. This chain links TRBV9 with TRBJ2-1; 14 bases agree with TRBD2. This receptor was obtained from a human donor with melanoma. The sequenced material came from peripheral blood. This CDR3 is CASSVGGLAGERQFF. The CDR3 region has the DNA TGTGCCAGCAGCGTAGGGGGACTAGCGGGAGAGAGGCAGTTCTTC.